Presented here are 8 T cell receptor beta chains from one specimen sequenced in a study of CD8 T cells in ankylosing spondylitis. General observations from the study: Seemingly characteristic of ankylosing spondylitis blood was a TCR beta motif consisting of eight highly homologous variants.

One entry per CDR3 protein, called by TCRdb with MiXCR from the 5' RACE reads. The sample lists about 210,000 distinct CDR3 sequences; more than 5.5% were seen once. Their antigens are not known. Sample: blood, either unsorted or a sorted T cell fraction (not recorded which). These receptors all stem from a male donor with ankylosing spondylitis.

This clonotype was detected many times. The chain is built from TRBV9 and TRBJ2-1; tentatively, D is TRBD2 (6 bases). The germline CDR1 and CDR2 sequences are SGDLS and YYNGEE. There are 16 residues in the CDR3. V was cut by 0 bases and J by 0 bases, with 10 bases left in between. This CDR3 reads CASSVVGTFSYNEQFF. The CDR3 coding sequence is TGTGCCAGCAGCGTAGTAGGGACTTTCTCCTACAATGAGCAGTTCTTC.

In this sample, this clonotype turned up many times. The chain combines TRBV14 with TRBJ2-5, with 7 nucleotides matching TRBD2. Germline CDR1 reads SGHDN; CDR2 reads FVKESK. Trimming cost V 0 bases and J 2 bases; bases outside gene matches: 3. The CDR3 length is 15 residues. CDR3 in DNA: TGTGCCAGCAGCCAAGATAGGGACTATCAAGAGACCCAGTACTTC. As protein: CASSQDRDYQETQYF.

This clonotype has at least ten counts. Mismatch with germline at one junction end may stem from a read error. V usage is TRBV27 and J usage is TRBJ1-4; D is undetermined. The length of the CDR3 is 13 residues. Germline values: CDR1 MNHEY, CDR2 SMNVEV (reference sequence). CDR3 coding DNA: TGTGCCAGTAGTTGGCAGTTAAATGAAAAACTGTTTTTT. Its translation is CASSWQLNEKLFF.

The chain uses TRBV27 and TRBJ2-7; the D is unclear. Trimming left V 4 bases short and J 5 bases short, with 15 bases between. The V gene's germline CDR1 is MNHEY and CDR2 SMNVEV (reference sequence). The CDR3 extends over 14 amino acids. This CDR3 reads CASSSRTTFDEQYF. The CDR3 DNA follows: TGTGCCAGCAGTTCACGGACGACTTTTGACGAGCAGTACTTC.

This clonotype was counted at least ten times. J is TRBJ1-1 and V is TRBV4-3; no clear D. The germline V gene has CDR1 LGHNA and CDR2 YSLEER. V dropped 4 bases and J dropped 0 bases, with 9 bases sitting between them. This CDR3 spans 14 amino acids. The CDR3 loop is CASSLAGMNTEAFF. In DNA form, the CDR3 reads TGCGCCAGCAGCCTGGCGGGTATGAACACTGAAGCTTTCTTT.

This clonotype was counted ten times or more. The chain carries TRBV5-1 and TRBJ2-7; TRBD2 agrees at 8 bases. The CDR3 sequence is 15 residues long. CDR1 and CDR2 from the germline V gene are SGHRS and YFSETQ. The V and J ends lost 1 base and 0 bases, in that order; junction bases with no gene match: 3. The CDR3 sequence is CASSLSGGSSYEQYF. Here the CDR3 DNA reads TGCGCCAGCAGCTTGTCGGGGGGGAGCTCCTACGAGCAGTACTTC.

There are many counts of this clonotype. The chain has TRBV4-3 and TRBJ1-3; D is unclear. Trimming stripped 0 bases from V and 4 bases from J, with 10 bases between. Germline lookup yields CDR1 LGHNA and CDR2 YSLEER. The CDR3 is 15 amino acids. The CDR3 loop is CASSQERVPGNTIYF. Here the CDR3 DNA reads TGCGCCAGCAGCCAAGAAAGGGTCCCCGGAAACACCATATATTTT.

There are many counts of this clonotype. J is TRBJ2-7 and V is TRBV6-2 or TRBV6-3; TRBD2 matches 7 bases. V lost 7 bases and J lost 3; bases outside the gene matches: 3. The length of the CDR3 is 12 residues. Germline-derived CDR1 and CDR2 are MNHEY and SVGEGT. The CDR3 reads CASTGGIYEQYF. The CDR3 region has the DNA TGTGCCAGCACCGGGGGGATCTACGAGCAGTACTTC.